Sequencing of this T cell receptor (beta chain) was carried out in a study of beta chain features in type 1 diabetes. Study background: Summed over all samples, the examined sorted cells came to roughly 110,000,000.

Of the isolated RNA, all was reverse transcribed, and so the sequenced material was expressed TCRB transcripts. Data came from immunoSEQ multiplex PCR; TCRdb stores just in-frame clones and leaves some out. This sample has around 500,000 clones; 30% occur once, and the top ten carry almost 0.065%. Sequencing was performed on naive CD4+ T cells from blood. The source of this sequence is a man younger than 30 in good health.

The CDR3 sequence is CASSVTVAGGETQYF. CDR3 sequence (DNA): TGTGCCAGCAGCGTAACGGTAGCGGGAGGGGAGACCCAGTACTTC. The J gene is TRBJ2-5, the V gene TRBV9, with 11 bases fitting TRBD2. The J segment lost 5 bases and the V segment lost 1 base, leaving 4 bases of the junction unmatched. This CDR3 has 15 residues. Germline assignment: CDR1 SGDLS and CDR2 YYNGEE.